Below are 32 T cell receptor beta chains sequenced from a single sample in a study of T cells in Graves' hyperthyroidism and ophthalmopathy. The investigators amplified TCR beta CDR3 regions from RNA transcripts. HTBI primers were used for first-round RT-PCR of the TCR CDR3. TCRdb re-called the multiplex PCR reads through MiXCR, storing one row per CDR3 protein. Here the sample spans 550,000 to 600,000 distinct CDR3 sequences, around 45% being singletons. The sequenced sample consisted of peripheral blood or thyroid tissue (not recorded which). The source is an adult woman with Graves' disease, either hyperthyroidism or ophthalmopathy (not recorded which).

This clonotype was seen many times. The CDR3 spells CATSRDLAQPQHF. In nucleotides, the CDR3 is TGTGCCACCAGCAGAGATTTGGCTCAGCCCCAGCATTTT. This chain joins TRBV15 and TRBJ1-5; the D is unclear. The V end was cut by 0 bases, the J end by 6 bases, with 6 bases between. The germline V gene encodes CDR1 LNHNV and CDR2 YYDKDF (reference sequence). This CDR3 has 13 residues.

The chain combines TRBV2 with TRBJ1-1, with 7 nucleotides matching TRBD1. This CDR3 is 14 amino acids long. Germline V CDR1 and CDR2: SNHLY, FYNNEI. Losses at the gene ends were 6 bases for V and 4 bases for J; bases not matched to a gene: 8. CDR3 sequence: CASRTTGVATEAFF. The CDR3, as DNA: TGTGCCAGCAGGACTACAGGGGTTGCCACTGAAGCTTTCTTT.

This clonotype was recorded many times. V is TRBV5-5 and J is TRBJ1-5, with a tentative D call TRBD1 (5 bases). CDR3 length equals 14 residues. CDR1 and CDR2 (germline): SGHKS, YYEKEE (reference sequence). Trimming cost V 0 bases and J 7 bases, with 11 bases left between them. CDR3 DNA sequence: TGTGCCAGCAGCTTGGGGGCAGGGAGACAGCCCCAGCATTTT. It specifies CASSLGAGRQPQHF.

Turning to this clonotype: A much bigger clone sits one base away, suggesting this may be a read error. V is TRBV10-3 and J is TRBJ1-6; 7 nucleotides align to TRBD1. This CDR3 is 13 amino acids long. CDR1 ENHRY and CDR2 SYGVKD come from the germline V gene. The CDR3 nucleotides read TGTGCCATCACTGAGGGGGCCGATTCACCCCTCCACTTT. Its translation is CAITEGADSPLHF.

This clonotype was picked up many times. The rearrangement uses TRBV11-2 and TRBJ2-5; TRBD2 matches at 7 bases. Germline V gene data show CDR1 as SGHAT and CDR2 as FQNNGV. The CDR3 is made up of 15 amino acids. V was pared by 3 bases and J by 6 bases, with 10 bases of the junction left unmatched. CDR3 DNA sequence: TGTGCCAGCAGCTTGCGAGCTCGGGGGGTGAAGACCCAGTACTTC. Protein: CASSLRARGVKTQYF.

The chain combines TRBV18 with TRBJ2-7; D unclear. The CDR3 loop spans 15 amino acids. The V end lost 0 bases, the J end lost 2 bases, and 11 bases lay between the germline ends. Germline values: CDR1 KGHSH, CDR2 LQKENI. The CDR3 loop is CASSPPGRYPYEQYF. CDR3 bases: TGTGCCAGCTCACCACCGGGAAGGTATCCCTACGAGCAGTACTTC.

This clonotype was seen at least ten times. The V call is TRBV14, the J call TRBJ1-2; 7 nucleotides align to TRBD1. The CDR3 contains 16 residues. The ends lost 4 bases at V and 8 bases at J; junction bases unmatched: 16. In germline, CDR1 is SGHDN, CDR2 FVKESK. The CDR3 here is CASSPNMAGGIRGYTF. CDR3 nucleotide sequence: TGTGCCAGCAGCCCCAATATGGCAGGGGGGATACGGGGCTACACCTTC.

The chain has TRBV6-4 and TRBJ1-4; possible D gene TRBD1, 6 bases. CDR1 and CDR2 from the germline V gene are MRHNA and SNTAGT. With 7 bases removed from V and 8 bases from J, the gap between germline ends came to 11 bases. The CDR3 has 12 amino acids. The CDR3 sequence is CASKQGGEKLFF. The CDR3 DNA follows: TGTGCCAGCAAACAGGGCGGAGAAAAACTGTTTTTT.

This chain links TRBV7-9 with TRBJ1-1, with D possibly matching TRBD1 (5 bases). CDR1 and CDR2 from the germline V gene are SEHNR and FQNEAQ (reference sequence). This CDR3 comprises 15 residues. The germline V and J ends were trimmed by 5 bases and 4 bases, with 17 bases remaining between them. The chain's CDR3 is CASSVIWGTGTEAFF. The CDR3 nucleotides read TGTGCCAGCAGCGTAATCTGGGGGACGGGCACTGAAGCTTTCTTT.

The table lists this clonotype with a few counts. The V and J genes are TRBV7-3 and TRBJ2-3; tentative D call: TRBD2 (6 bases). The CDR3 contains 14 residues. The V gene's germline CDR1 is SGHTA and CDR2 FQGTGA. V was pared by 4 bases and J by 2 bases, with 10 bases between. CDR3 sequence (DNA): TGTGCCAGCAGCTCACTAGCTCACACAGATACGCAGTATTTT. It specifies CASSSLAHTDTQYF.

This clonotype was recorded a few times. The J gene is TRBJ1-1, the V gene TRBV2; D gene ambiguous. Germline CDR1 and CDR2: SNHLY and FYNNEI. This CDR3 has 13 amino acids. The germline V and J ends were trimmed by 0 bases and 11 bases, with 13 bases remaining between them. DNA for the CDR3: TGTGCCAGCAGTGAAGCCTGGGCCTTACACGCTTTCTTT. Amino acid sequence: CASSEAWALHAFF.

This clonotype was recorded only once. The J gene is TRBJ2-5, the V gene TRBV10-3; TRBD2 is a possible D gene (6 bases). V was pared by 6 bases and J by 3 bases, with 20 bases between. From germline, CDR1 is ENHRY and CDR2 SYGVKD. This CDR3 is built from 16 residues. In nucleotides, the CDR3 is TGTGCCATCAGCAGCTTAACCTCTAGCGTGGAAGAGACCCAGTACTTC. Protein product: CAISSLTSSVEETQYF.

This clonotype was found many times. The chain employs TRBV12-3 or TRBV12-4 and TRBJ2-2; either TRBD1 or TRBD2 may supply D (5 bases each). The CDR3 loop spans 12 amino acids. V gave up 6 bases and J gave up 7 bases, with 9 bases separating them. In DNA form, the CDR3 reads TGTGCCAGCAGCCGGGACGTCGGGGAGCTGTTTTTT. Its translation is CASSRDVGELFF.

J is TRBJ1-5 and V is TRBV24-1; 7 bases are a match to TRBD1. The CDR3 spans 14 residues. Germline V gene sequence: CDR1 KGHDR, CDR2 SFDVKD. V dropped 4 bases and J dropped 6; count of bases not matched to a gene: 5. CDR3 loop: CATSEEGAGQPQHF. Written as DNA, the CDR3 is TGTGCCACCAGTGAAGAGGGGGCGGGTCAGCCCCAGCATTTT.

The chain recombines TRBV29-1 with TRBJ1-5; perhaps TRBD1 as D (5 bases). The CDR3 is 14 residues long. The germline gives CDR1 SQVTM, CDR2 ANQGSEA. Trimming took off 6 bases at V and 7 bases at J, with 19 bases between the two ends. CDR3 sequence (DNA): TGCAGCGTAGAGGGACGCCTAAGCGGGCAGCCCCAGCATTTT. It translates to CSVEGRLSGQPQHF.

In the case of this clonotype: No conserved phenylalanine or tryptophan ends this CDR3, so it is likely a read error. The chain has TRBV20-1 and TRBJ1-5, with 10 bases aligning to TRBD1. Looked up from germline, CDR1 is DFQATT and CDR2 is SNEGSKA (reference sequence). With 0 bases clipped from V and 3 bases from J, the junction kept 11 bases outside the gene matches. CDR3 size: 18 residues. Written as DNA, the CDR3 is TGCAGTGCTAGAGATCGACAGGGGGCGCGAAATATCAATCAGCCCCAGCATTAT. Protein: CSARDRQGARNINQPQHY.

Worth noting for this clonotype: Germline and junction disagree at one end, which may indicate a read error. The chain uses TRBV18 and TRBJ1-5; TRBD1 might be the D (5 bases). Germline V CDR1 and CDR2: KGHSH, LQKENI. The CDR3 sequence is 12 residues long. The CDR3: CAGSPQGQPQHF. CDR3 bases: TGTGCCGGCTCACCCCAGGGTCAGCCCCAGCATTTT.

This clonotype was recorded a few times. V gene TRBV7-9 combines with J gene TRBJ1-5; TRBD1 agrees at 12 bases. J gave up 7 bases and V 5 bases, and 6 bases lay outside the gene matches. The CDR3 loop spans 15 amino acids. Germline CDR1 SEHNR, CDR2 FQNEAQ (reference sequence). CDR3 region: CASSPTGTGGQPQHF. CDR3 coding DNA: TGTGCCAGCAGCCCTACCGGGACAGGGGGCCAGCCCCAGCATTTT.

This clonotype has ten or more counts. The chain joins TRBV29-1 to TRBJ2-7; D is ambiguous. The CDR3 is 12 amino acids. Germline CDR1 SQVTM, CDR2 ANQGSEA. Trimming took off 4 bases at V and 4 bases at J, with 11 bases between the two ends. The CDR3 loop is CSVGVGNYEQYF. DNA of the CDR3: TGCAGCGTTGGCGTAGGGAATTACGAGCAGTACTTC.

The chain employs TRBV15 and TRBJ2-2; D not resolved. V was pared by 8 bases and J by 7 bases, with 11 bases between. The CDR3 loop spans 12 amino acids. CDR1 LNHNV and CDR2 YYDKDF come from the germline V gene (reference sequence). In nucleotides, the CDR3 is TGTGCCACCTCACTGTGGTACGGGGAGCTGTTTTTT. It codes for CATSLWYGELFF.

This clonotype was found many times. This sequence joins TRBV10-3 and TRBJ2-7, with 7 bases that match TRBD2. The CDR3 has 11 residues. V lost 10 bases, J lost 7 bases, and 7 bases stayed unmatched. Germline assignment: CDR1 ENHRY and CDR2 SYGVKD. The CDR3 loop is CASTAGFEQYF. As DNA, the CDR3 is TGTGCCAGCACAGCGGGGTTTGAGCAGTACTTC.

This clonotype was counted at least ten times. This rearrangement joins TRBV20-1 to TRBJ2-7, with D uncertain. This CDR3 is 8 amino acids long. The V gene's germline CDR1 is DFQATT and CDR2 SNEGSKA (reference sequence). V was clipped by 8 bases and J by 6 bases, with 5 bases between them. CDR3 amino acids: CSRTEQYF. CDR3 nucleotides: TGCAGTCGTACCGAGCAGTACTTC.

This clonotype came up a few times. The chain carries TRBV27 and TRBJ1-5, with 7 bases identical to TRBD1. Germline V gives CDR1 MNHEY, CDR2 SMNVEV (reference sequence). The CDR3 loop spans 13 amino acids. V lost 5 bases to trimming and J lost 5 bases; unmatched junction nucleotides: 3. CDR3 bases: TGTGCCAGCAGTACCAGGGGGTATCAGCCCCAGCATTTT. It codes for CASSTRGYQPQHF.

The chain is built from TRBV7-9 and TRBJ2-7, with a possible D match to TRBD1 (5 bases). The V gene's germline CDR1 is SEHNR and CDR2 FQNEAQ (reference sequence). CDR3 length: 15 amino acids. The ends were cut back, 4 bases at V and 5 bases at J, with 18 bases in the middle. The CDR3 bases are TGTGCCAGCAGCTCCCCCCAAGGGGCGAGTAACGAGCAGTACTTC. Protein: CASSSPQGASNEQYF.

This clonotype was picked up many times. The rearrangement links TRBV19 to TRBJ2-5; TRBD2 matches 7 bases. V lost 7 bases to trimming and J lost 2 bases; unmatched junction nucleotides: 10. This CDR3 is built from 15 residues. Germline V gene data show CDR1 as LNHDA and CDR2 as SQIVND (reference sequence). CDR3 sequence: CASTHLGGEQETQYF. CDR3 in DNA: TGTGCCAGTACACACCTGGGGGGGGAGCAAGAGACCCAGTACTTC.

This clonotype was picked up one time. The rearrangement joins TRBV5-1 to TRBJ1-3; D is perhaps TRBD1 (6 bases). Germline V gene data show CDR1 as SGHRS and CDR2 as YFSETQ. The length of the CDR3 is 16 residues. V shed 4 bases and J shed 1 base, with 15 bases lying between them. The CDR3 region has the DNA TGCGCCAGCAGCACGGACAGCCGGACTTCTGGAAACACCATATATTTT. It is translated as CASSTDSRTSGNTIYF.

This clonotype was found many times. The chain links TRBV7-3 to TRBJ1-1; D call uncertain. The germline gives CDR1 SGHTA, CDR2 FQGTGA. The CDR3 contains 13 residues. The V end was cut by 5 bases, the J end by 3 bases, with 10 bases between. The CDR3 sequence is CASSPVRDTEAFF. The CDR3 nucleotides are TGTGCCAGCAGCCCAGTCCGTGACACTGAAGCTTTCTTT.

V gene TRBV29-1 combines with J gene TRBJ1-2; a possible D gene is TRBD1 (5 bases). Trimming stripped 6 bases from V and 6 bases from J, with 20 bases between. Germline V gene data show CDR1 as SQVTM and CDR2 as ANQGSEA. The CDR3 has 14 residues. The CDR3 protein is CSVNKPGTPNGYTF. The CDR3 DNA reads TGCAGCGTCAACAAACCCGGGACCCCGAATGGCTACACCTTC.

This rearrangement joins TRBV7-9 to TRBJ2-7; 7 bases align to TRBD2. With V trimmed by 5 bases and J by 0 bases, 10 bases remained unmatched. Germline lookup yields CDR1 SEHNR and CDR2 FQNEAQ (reference sequence). This CDR3 is 16 amino acids long. CDR3 sequence: CASSHHLAESSYEQYF. CDR3 bases: TGTGCCAGCAGCCATCATCTAGCGGAGAGCTCCTACGAGCAGTACTTC.

This clonotype was counted ten times or more. The chain is built from TRBV5-4 and TRBJ2-7; D ambiguous. V lost 4 bases to trimming and J lost 7 bases, with 21 bases between them. CDR1 and CDR2 from the germline V gene are SGHNT and YYREEE (reference sequence). There are 15 residues in the CDR3. The CDR3: CASSPLRGPGLEQYF. CDR3 bases: TGTGCCAGCAGCCCCCTGCGTGGGCCGGGTTTGGAGCAGTACTTC. The full variable domain, its missing parts supplied by reference TRBV5-4 and TRBJ2-7, is ETGVTQSPTHLIKTRGQQVTLRCSSQSGHNTVSWYQQALGQGPQFIFQYYREEENGRGNFPPRFSGLQFPNYSSELNVNALELDDSALYLCASSPLRGPGLEQYFGPGTRLTVT.

The chain joins TRBV29-1 to TRBJ2-2, with a tentative D call TRBD1 (5 bases). Trimming removed 8 bases at V and 5 bases at J, with 9 bases between. This CDR3 is built from 11 residues. Looked up from germline, CDR1 is SQVTM and CDR2 is ANQGSEA. In DNA form, the CDR3 reads TGCAGCATCAGGGAAACCGGGGAGCTGTTTTTT. Residues: CSIRETGELFF.

Many counts were recorded for this clonotype. V usage is TRBV20-1 and J usage is TRBJ1-1; D perhaps matches TRBD1 (6 bases). The germline V gene has CDR1 DFQATT and CDR2 SNEGSKA (reference sequence). The CDR3 is 11 residues long. V was shortened by 3 bases and J by 12 bases, with 14 bases between the two germline ends. DNA of the CDR3: TGCAGTGCTAGTCGGTGGGACATGCCTTTCTTT. This codes for CSASRWDMPFF.